This T cell receptor (beta chain) was retrieved from a study of shared T cell receptors in the human thymus. Deletions cut 0 bases from V and 3 bases from J, with 9 bases between. The CDR3 spans 14 residues. Assay used: immunoSEQ multiplex PCR; TCRdb lists only in-frame clones, some missing. The sample contains 630,000 or so clones, about 90% of which appear only once. These data are also associated with another study on human thymus T cells. According to that study: Donors were healthy Finnish babies undergoing corrective operations for congenital heart defects. Corrective cardiac operations yielded the resected thymus tissue.

This chain connects TRBV23-1 to TRBJ2-7, with D possibly being TRBD1 (6 bases). TRBV23-1 qualifies as an ORF whose function is uncertain. The source of this sequence is a boy younger than two with a congenital heart defect. Sequencing was carried out using thymocytes. The CDR3: CASSQSYRDYEQYF. CDR3 nucleotides: TGCGCCAGCAGTCAATCGTACAGGGACTACGAGCAGTACTTC.